A selection of T cell receptor beta chains follows, all from one sample in a study of T-cell reconstitution after alpha-beta-depleted transplantation in children. TCRdb passed the PCR reads through MiXCR, listing each CDR3 protein once. Here the sample spans around 300,000 distinct CDR3 sequences, over 9% being singletons. Specimen: PBMCs, collected before TCRalphabeta/CD19-depleted stem cell transplant. Source of these receptors: a boy younger than two with acute myeloid leukemia, due to receive a stem cell transplant. Both conserved end residues are part of each CDR3. D genes are given only for firm matches. Size is omitted from some rows. Given values are once, few, many or a class for expanded clones.

D	V	size	J	length	CDR3	DNA
TRBD2	TRBV12-3/TRBV12-4	.	TRBJ2-1	19	CASTTPGLAGGPRLDEQFF	TGTGCCAGCACCACCCCGGGACTAGCGGGAGGGCCGCGGTTAGATGAGCAGTTCTTC
.	TRBV29-1	many	TRBJ2-2	13	CSVDGGNTGELFF	TGCAGCGTTGACGGGGGGAACACCGGGGAGCTGTTTTTT
TRBD1	TRBV5-1	.	TRBJ1-2	16	CASSTGQGANNYGYTF	TGCGCCAGCAGCACGGGACAGGGGGCGAATAACTATGGCTACACCTTC
.	TRBV9	many	TRBJ2-4	12	CASSGGANIQYF	TGTGCCAGCAGCGGGGGGGCCAACATTCAGTACTTC
.	TRBV7-8	many	TRBJ2-2	14	CASSSWANTGELFF	TGTGCCAGCAGCTCCTGGGCCAACACCGGGGAGCTGTTTTTT
.	TRBV24-1	few	TRBJ2-3	15	CATSDHLDRTDTQYF	TGTGCCACCAGTGATCATTTAGACAGGACAGATACGCAGTATTTT
.	TRBV7-9	many	TRBJ2-4	17	CASSPLTGGEAKNIQYF	TGTGCCAGCAGCCCCCTAACAGGTGGTGAAGCCAAAAACATTCAGTACTTC
.	TRBV20-1	many	TRBJ1-1	12	CSATGLSHEAFF	TGCAGTGCCACCGGACTTTCACACGAAGCTTTCTTT
.	TRBV12-3/TRBV12-4	many	TRBJ2-4	14	CASSTPGSKNIQYF	TGTGCCAGCAGTACACCGGGATCCAAAAACATTCAGTACTTC
.	TRBV20-1	.	TRBJ2-3	13	CSARSGDTDTQYF	TGCAGTGCTAGATCCGGGGACACAGATACGCAGTATTTT
.	TRBV28	many	TRBJ2-5	13	CASRVGRQETQYF	TGTGCCAGCAGGGTGGGCAGACAAGAGACCCAGTACTTC
TRBD2	TRBV4-2	many	TRBJ2-7	15	CASSQGGGVTLEQYF	TGTGCCAGCAGCCAAGGGGGGGGGGTGACCCTCGAGCAGTACTTC
.	TRBV7-3	many	TRBJ2-3	14	CASSLNRATDTQYF	TGTGCCAGCAGCTTGAACAGGGCCACAGATACGCAGTATTTT
TRBD2	TRBV9	many	TRBJ2-1	17	CASSLTSGGAWDNEQFF	TGTGCCAGCAGCCTTACTAGCGGGGGGGCCTGGGACAATGAGCAGTTCTTC
.	TRBV7-9	many	TRBJ1-2	10	CASSPHGYTF	TGTGCCAGCAGCCCCCATGGCTACACCTTC
.	TRBV27	many	TRBJ2-7	15	CASSLGTGFSYEQYF	TGTGCCAGCAGTTTGGGAACAGGGTTCTCCTACGAGCAGTACTTC
TRBD2	TRBV7-2	.	TRBJ2-3	14	CASRVAGGADTQYF	TGTGCCAGCAGAGTAGCGGGGGGGGCAGATACGCAGTATTTT
TRBD1	TRBV20-1	many	TRBJ1-4	14	CSASAATGGQKLFF	TGCAGTGCTAGTGCCGCTACAGGGGGTCAAAAACTGTTTTTT
.	TRBV5-4	many	TRBJ2-5	14	CASSLVWDQETQYF	TGTGCCAGCAGCTTGGTCTGGGATCAAGAGACCCAGTACTTC
.	TRBV12-3/TRBV12-4	.	TRBJ2-2	15	CASSFLTGFTGELFF	TGTGCCAGCAGTTTCCTAACGGGGTTCACCGGGGAGCTGTTTTTT
TRBD2	TRBV4-2	many	TRBJ2-5	16	CASRDTSGRGGETQYF	TGTGCCAGCCGGGACACTAGCGGGAGGGGTGGAGAGACCCAGTACTTC
.	TRBV5-6	.	TRBJ1-2	14	CASSLNGEPGGYTF	TGTGCCAGCAGCTTAAATGGAGAGCCGGGGGGCTACACCTTC
.	TRBV11-3	.	TRBJ2-1	18	CASSLGRGKAPIGNEQFF	TGTGCCAGCAGCTTGGGACGAGGGAAAGCGCCGATCGGCAATGAGCAGTTCTTC
TRBD1	TRBV7-2	many	TRBJ2-1	13	CASSLERGQFWFF	TGTGCCAGCAGCTTAGAGAGGGGGCAGTTTTGGTTCTTC
TRBD2	TRBV5-1	few	TRBJ2-1	13	CASSLPSGNEQFF	TGCGCCAGCAGCTTGCCTAGCGGCAATGAGCAGTTCTTC
TRBD2	TRBV20-1	.	TRBJ2-1	14	CSARSGGVYNEQFF	TGCAGTGCTAGATCGGGAGGGGTTTACAATGAGCAGTTCTTC
TRBD1	TRBV24-1	many	TRBJ2-7	14	CATSEGQGAYEQYF	TGTGCCACCAGTGAAGGACAGGGGGCCTACGAGCAGTACTTC
.	TRBV4-2	many	TRBJ1-2	13	CASSQRTNYGYTF	TGTGCCAGCAGCCAAAGGACCAACTATGGCTACACCTTC
TRBD1	TRBV9	many	TRBJ2-5	14	CASSATGAKETQYF	TGTGCCAGCAGCGCAACAGGGGCGAAAGAGACCCAGTACTTC
.	TRBV12-3/TRBV12-4	once	TRBJ1-5	13	CASSFAGGQPQHF	TGTGCCAGCAGCTTTGCGGGGGGACAGCCCCAGCATTTT
TRBD2	TRBV7-2	many	TRBJ2-1	13	CASSLDGTSGQFF	TGTGCCAGCAGCTTAGACGGGACTAGCGGACAGTTCTTC
.	TRBV15	.	TRBJ1-2	13	CATSRGERYGYTF	TGTGCCACCAGCAGAGGGGAGCGTTATGGCTACACCTTC
.	TRBV7-8	few	TRBJ2-3	15	CASRPRRGGTDTQYF	TGTGCCAGCAGGCCGAGACGAGGGGGCACAGATACGCAGTATTTT
TRBD1	TRBV28	.	TRBJ2-5	14	CASSTTGVAETQYF	TGTGCCAGCAGTACAACAGGGGTGGCAGAGACCCAGTACTTC
TRBD1	TRBV12-3/TRBV12-4	many	TRBJ1-1	12	CASSLGGQGAFF	TGTGCCAGCAGTTTAGGGGGACAGGGAGCTTTCTTT
.	TRBV11-3	.	TRBJ2-7	14	CASSHEDRLYEQYF	TGTGCCAGCAGTCACGAGGACAGACTTTACGAGCAGTACTTC
.	TRBV12-3/TRBV12-4	.	TRBJ2-1	15	CTSSPTSPSYNEQFF	TGTACCAGCAGCCCCACTAGCCCCTCCTACAATGAGCAGTTCTTC
TRBD1	TRBV10-3	many	TRBJ1-2	14	CAISPGTGNYGYTF	TGTGCCATCAGCCCCGGGACAGGGAACTATGGCTACACCTTC
TRBD1	TRBV19	.	TRBJ1-5	18	CASSILPGTGSSNQPQHF	TGTGCCAGTAGTATTCTCCCCGGGACAGGGTCCAGCAATCAGCCCCAGCATTTT
TRBD2	TRBV4-3	many	TRBJ2-5	16	CASSQDHSGARETQYF	TGCGCCAGCAGCCAAGATCATAGCGGGGCGAGGGAGACCCAGTACTTC
.	TRBV15	many	TRBJ2-3	18	CATSRREHSLANTDTQYF	TGTGCCACCAGCAGACGTGAACACTCTTTAGCTAACACAGATACGCAGTATTTT
.	TRBV5-4	many	TRBJ2-7	14	CASSLGRGPEEQYF	TGTGCCAGCAGCTTGGGGAGGGGGCCAGAAGAGCAGTACTTC
.	TRBV6-1	many	TRBJ1-5	13	CASSERVGQPQHF	TGTGCCAGCAGTGAAAGGGTTGGGCAGCCCCAGCATTTT
TRBD1	TRBV6-1	many	TRBJ1-2	14	CASSEDRGGYGYTF	TGTGCCAGCAGCGAGGACAGGGGTGGCTATGGCTACACCTTC
.	TRBV12-3/TRBV12-4	many	TRBJ1-6	14	CASSTVGSNSPLHF	TGTGCCAGCAGCACCGTGGGCAGTAATTCACCCCTCCACTTT
TRBD2	TRBV20-1	many	TRBJ2-1	12	CSWTRSGNEQFF	TGCAGTTGGACTAGATCCGGCAATGAGCAGTTCTTC
.	TRBV5-6	many	TRBJ2-7	12	CASSFWAAEQYF	TGTGCCAGCAGCTTTTGGGCAGCCGAGCAGTACTTC
.	TRBV12-3/TRBV12-4	many	TRBJ2-2	16	CASSPIAEINTGELFF	TGTGCCAGCAGTCCTATAGCGGAAATAAACACCGGGGAGCTGTTTTTT
.	TRBV7-9	many	TRBJ2-2	15	CASSLVGGSTGELFF	TGTGCCAGCAGCTTAGTAGGGGGTTCCACCGGGGAGCTGTTTTTT
TRBD1	TRBV28	many	TRBJ2-7	14	CASSLTGGAYEQYF	TGTGCCAGCAGTCTGACAGGGGGGGCCTACGAGCAGTACTTC
.	TRBV29-1	many	TRBJ2-7	13	CSVAPGHPYEQYF	TGCAGCGTTGCCCCGGGACACCCCTACGAGCAGTACTTC
TRBD1	TRBV7-9	many	TRBJ2-7	15	CASSLARTGTYEQYF	TGTGCCAGCAGCTTAGCGCGGACAGGTACCTACGAGCAGTACTTC
TRBD2	TRBV20-1	many	TRBJ2-7	14	CSASQPGLASEQYF	TGCAGTGCTAGTCAACCGGGACTAGCATCCGAGCAGTACTTC
TRBD2	TRBV7-2	many	TRBJ2-1	15	CASSRSGSSYNEQFF	TGTGCCAGCAGCCGTAGCGGGAGCTCCTACAATGAGCAGTTCTTC
.	TRBV4-3	many	TRBJ2-7	15	CASSQDEGSLGEQYF	TGCGCCAGCAGCCAAGATGAGGGCTCCTTAGGCGAGCAGTACTTC
.	TRBV2	many	TRBJ2-1	15	CASRLERSSYNEQFF	TGTGCCAGCAGACTTGAGCGGAGCTCCTACAATGAGCAGTTCTTC
.	TRBV5-6	many	TRBJ2-7	15	CASSPAGTETYEQYF	TGTGCCAGCAGCCCGGCGGGGACAGAGACCTACGAGCAGTACTTC
.	TRBV12-3/TRBV12-4	.	TRBJ1-1	13	CASNYRVNTEAFF	TGTGCCAGCAACTACAGAGTGAACACTGAAGCTTTCTTT
TRBD2	TRBV27	.	TRBJ2-3	15	CASSQPDTSGKTQYF	TGTGCCAGCAGTCAACCCGATACTAGCGGGAAGACGCAGTATTTT